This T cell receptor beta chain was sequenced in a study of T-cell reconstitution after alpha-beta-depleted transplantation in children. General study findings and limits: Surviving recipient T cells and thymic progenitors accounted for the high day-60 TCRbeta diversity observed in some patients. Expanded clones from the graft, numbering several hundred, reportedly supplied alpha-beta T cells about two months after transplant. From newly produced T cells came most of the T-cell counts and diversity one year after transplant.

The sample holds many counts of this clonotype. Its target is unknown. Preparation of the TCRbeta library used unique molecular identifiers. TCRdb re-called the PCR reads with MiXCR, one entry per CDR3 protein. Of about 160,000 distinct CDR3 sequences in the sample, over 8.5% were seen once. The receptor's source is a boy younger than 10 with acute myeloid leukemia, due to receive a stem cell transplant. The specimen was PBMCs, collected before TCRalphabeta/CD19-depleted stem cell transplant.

The CDR3 sequence: CSARDLLAGSGETQYF. The DNA for the CDR3 is TGCAGTGCTAGAGATCTCCTAGCGGGTTCGGGAGAGACCCAGTACTTC. The gene calls are TRBV20-1 and TRBJ2-5, with 8 nucleotides matching TRBD2. The CDR3 is made up of 16 amino acids. V shed 0 bases, J shed 4 bases, and the junction held 10 bases outside the gene matches. Germline V gene data show CDR1 as DFQATT and CDR2 as SNEGSKA (reference sequence).